Each of the 30 T cell receptor beta chains below was sequenced from the same sample in a study of blood T cells in healthy people across ages. Combining a sample-barcoded 5' primer with a J-beta primer mix, a second PCR ran for roughly 6 to 12 cycles. TCRdb used MiXCR to reprocess the 5' RACE reads, holding one entry per CDR3 protein. The profile shows about 680,000 distinct CDR3 sequences, 49% of them singletons. The specimen was blood. The receptors stem from a woman in her fifties or sixties in good health.

This clonotype came up a few times. CDR3 residues: CASSLTPRTGGRNIQYF. In nucleotides, the CDR3 is TGTGCCAGCAGCTTAACTCCCCGGACAGGGGGCAGGAACATTCAGTACTTC. The V and J genes are TRBV7-3 and TRBJ2-4; 11 positions match TRBD1. The CDR3 sequence is 17 residues long. Germline lookup yields CDR1 SGHTA and CDR2 FQGTGA. V trimming: 0 bases; J trimming: 7 bases; junction bases outside the gene matches: 8.

This clonotype was found a few times. The rearrangement uses TRBV4-3 and TRBJ2-1; 8 bases are a match to TRBD1. Germline-derived CDR1 and CDR2 are LGHNA and YSLEER. The trim removed 4 bases at V and 1 base at J, leaving 3 bases unmatched. The CDR3 extends over 15 amino acids. This CDR3 reads CASSRNRGSYNEQFF. In DNA form, the CDR3 reads TGCGCCAGCAGCCGTAACAGGGGGTCCTACAATGAGCAGTTCTTC.

This clonotype turned up a few times. J is TRBJ2-1 and V is TRBV28; D remains ambiguous. CDR1 and CDR2 from the germline V gene are MDHEN and SYDVKM. V lost 7 bases and J 6 bases, leaving 16 bases between the germline ends. This CDR3 has 14 amino acids. CDR3 sequence (DNA): TGTGCCAGCAACTTCGCCCCGGCTCCCAATGAGCAGTTCTTC. Protein product: CASNFAPAPNEQFF.

The V gene is TRBV9, the J gene TRBJ2-1; D unresolved. In germline, CDR1 is SGDLS, CDR2 YYNGEE. CDR3 length: 16 amino acids. V was shortened by 0 bases and J by 2 bases, with 12 bases between the two germline ends. The CDR3 protein is CASSVALNVPYNEQFF. DNA for the CDR3: TGTGCCAGCAGCGTAGCTTTGAATGTTCCCTACAATGAGCAGTTCTTC.

The chain couples TRBV6-1 to TRBJ2-1; 8 nucleotides align to TRBD2. This CDR3 has 19 residues. The germline CDR1 and CDR2 sequences are MNHNS and SASEGT. V gave up 3 bases and J gave up 3 bases; unmatched junction bases: 16. The CDR3 loop reads CASSERAGGAVPLYNEQFF. The CDR3 nucleotides read TGTGCCAGCAGTGAGAGGGCGGGGGGCGCGGTCCCCCTCTACAATGAGCAGTTCTTC.

This clonotype was seen only a few times. The chain links TRBV20-1 to TRBJ2-5; a possible D gene is TRBD1 (6 bases). CDR1 is DFQATT, CDR2 SNEGSKA, per germline (reference sequence). Trimming shortened V by 2 bases and J by 6 bases, and 16 bases separated the two germline ends. This CDR3 has 14 amino acids. The DNA of the CDR3 is TGCAGTGCTAGAAGACAGGTTTCGTCAAAGACCCAGTACTTC. It is translated as CSARRQVSSKTQYF.

The rearrangement joins TRBV18 to TRBJ2-7; tentative D call: TRBD1 (6 bases). The germline CDR1 and CDR2 sequences are KGHSH and LQKENI. The CDR3 loop spans 13 amino acids. Trimming cost V 5 bases and J 7 bases, with 15 bases left between them. The CDR3: CASSTTGKGEQYF. The CDR3 coding sequence is TGTGCCAGCTCAACGACAGGTAAAGGTGAGCAGTACTTC.

J is TRBJ2-3 and V is TRBV11-2, with 8 bases aligning to TRBD2. The length of the CDR3 is 15 residues. Losses at the gene ends were 5 bases for V and 7 bases for J; bases not matched to a gene: 11. The germline V gene encodes CDR1 SGHAT and CDR2 FQNNGV. CDR3: CASSMSGSVWNTQYF. CDR3 coding DNA: TGTGCCAGCAGCATGAGCGGGAGCGTTTGGAATACGCAGTATTTT. Based on the CDR3 plus reference TRBV11-2 and TRBJ2-3, the full variable domain is EAGVAQSPRYKIIEKRQSVAFWCNPISGHATLYWYQQILGQGPKLLIQFQNNGVVDDSQLPKDRFSAERLKGVDSTLKIQPAKLEDSAVYLCASSMSGSVWNTQYFGPGTRLTVL.

As to this clonotype: One end of the junction fails to match germline, which may point to a read error. The V and J genes are TRBV25-1 and TRBJ2-7, with a weak D call TRBD2 (5 bases). CDR3 length: 13 amino acids. Germline loops: CDR1 MGHDK, CDR2 SYGVNS. The CDR3 protein is CAGSEGPAGEQYF. Written as DNA, the CDR3 is TGTGCCGGCAGTGAGGGCCCTGCCGGCGAGCAGTACTTC.

In its sample, this clonotype was seen many times. At one of its ends the junction is not consistent with the germline gene, which may arise from a read error. The chain carries TRBV5-1 and TRBJ2-3; 7 bases match TRBD2. Germline CDR1 SGHRS, CDR2 YFSETQ. This CDR3 comprises 15 residues. CDR3 sequence (DNA): TGTGCCAGCAGCTTAGTTAGCGGGAGCACAGATACGCAGTATTTT. Translation gives CASSLVSGSTDTQYF.

The V call is TRBV5-1, the J call TRBJ2-1, with 7 nucleotides matching TRBD1. This CDR3 is built from 16 residues. The germline gives CDR1 SGHRS, CDR2 YFSETQ. Trimming removed 6 bases from V and 1 base from J; junction bases left unmatched: 10. CDR3 protein: CASTPRGSLSYNEQFF. CDR3 sequence (DNA): TGCGCCAGCACGCCCAGGGGGAGTTTATCCTACAATGAGCAGTTCTTC.

This clonotype was detected only a few times. V and J are TRBV20-1 and TRBJ2-5, with TRBD1 matching over 8 bases. Per germline, CDR1 DFQATT and CDR2 SNEGSKA (reference sequence). The CDR3 contains 13 residues. V lost 3 bases to trimming and J lost 4 bases; unmatched junction nucleotides: 4. The CDR3 loop reads CSASPDRGETQYF. In nucleotides, the CDR3 is TGCAGTGCTAGCCCCGACAGGGGAGAGACCCAGTACTTC.

This clonotype was counted between two and nine times. The rearrangement uses TRBV20-1 and TRBJ2-2; a weak D match, TRBD1 (6 bases). CDR3 length: 16 amino acids. Trimming shortened V by 0 bases and J by 6 bases, and 17 bases separated the two germline ends. The germline V gene encodes CDR1 DFQATT and CDR2 SNEGSKA (reference sequence). Written as DNA, the CDR3 is TGCAGTGCTAGAGACCTACAGGGTTACGCGTCCGGGGAGCTGTTTTTT. Translated: CSARDLQGYASGELFF.

This clonotype was observed a few times. The chain carries TRBV2 and TRBJ2-1, with 10 bases that match TRBD1. The CDR3 has 15 residues. The V gene's germline CDR1 is SNHLY and CDR2 FYNNEI. The junction had 3 bases not matched to a gene; V was cut back by 4 bases and J by 3 bases. This CDR3 reads CASSVGTGVYNEQFF. As DNA, the CDR3 is TGTGCCAGCAGTGTTGGGACAGGGGTCTACAATGAGCAGTTCTTC. The variable domain in full, with the rest retrieved from reference TRBV2 and TRBJ2-1, is EPEVTQTPSHQVTQMGQEVILRCVPISNHLYFYWYRQILGQKVEFLVSFYNNEISEKSEIFDDQFSVERPDGSNFTLKIRSTKLEDSAMYFCASSVGTGVYNEQFFGPGTRLTVL.

The chain has TRBV27 and TRBJ2-1, with D hard to call. The CDR3 has 12 amino acids. Germline CDR1 is MNHEY and CDR2 is SMNVEV (reference sequence). V lost 3 bases and J 8 bases, leaving 8 bases between the germline ends. CDR3 amino acids: CASSFSIDEQFF. DNA for the CDR3: TGTGCCAGCAGTTTCTCGATCGATGAGCAGTTCTTC.

This clonotype was observed a handful of times. The rearrangement joins TRBV7-2 to TRBJ2-7; D unresolved. Trimming took off 4 bases at V and 2 bases at J, with 15 bases between the two ends. There are 15 residues in the CDR3. Germline CDR1 reads SGHTA; CDR2 reads FQGNSA. The DNA of the CDR3 is TGTGCCAGCAGCTCCGACCCCACCATTGCCTACGAGCAGTACTTC. Its protein is CASSSDPTIAYEQYF.

This clonotype has a count of ten or more. The J gene is TRBJ1-2, the V gene TRBV10-3; TRBD1 matches 7 bases. CDR3 size: 15 residues. The junction had 11 bases not matched to a gene; V was cut back by 6 bases and J by 4 bases. The germline gives CDR1 ENHRY, CDR2 SYGVKD. Here the CDR3 reads CAIRPTGAKPYGYTF. The CDR3 DNA follows: TGTGCCATCAGACCCACAGGGGCTAAGCCCTATGGCTACACCTTC.

Comments on this clonotype: One end of the junction varies from germline; a read error may be responsible. The chain uses TRBV4-3 and TRBJ2-3, with 9 positions matching TRBD1. The V gene's germline CDR1 is LGHNA and CDR2 YSLEER. The CDR3 is 18 amino acids. The CDR3 here is CASSPSPAGQGFTDMQYF. The CDR3 DNA follows: TGCGCCAGCAGCCCCTCTCCCGCTGGACAGGGGTTCACAGATATGCAGTATTTT.

This clonotype was seen a few times. V gene TRBV27 combines with J gene TRBJ2-7; no definite D call. There are 14 residues in the CDR3. V lost 3 bases, J lost 0 bases, and 9 bases lay in between. Germline CDR1 MNHEY, CDR2 SMNVEV (reference sequence). The DNA of the CDR3 is TGTGCCAGCAGTTTGTGGCTGAGCTCCTACGAGCAGTACTTC. Its protein product is CASSLWLSSYEQYF.

This rearrangement joins TRBV5-1 to TRBJ2-3; TRBD1 might be the D (6 bases). V was shortened by 5 bases and J by 3 bases, with 16 bases between the two germline ends. This CDR3 has 15 amino acids. The germline gives CDR1 SGHRS, CDR2 YFSETQ. The CDR3 here is CASSAHRDGTDTQYF. As DNA, the CDR3 is TGCGCCAGCAGTGCCCACAGGGATGGTACAGATACGCAGTATTTT.

This clonotype showed up many times. The rearrangement joins TRBV25-1 to TRBJ2-7; 10 bases are a match to TRBD1. In germline, CDR1 is MGHDK, CDR2 SYGVNS. J was trimmed by 1 base and V by 5 bases; bases with no gene match: 11. This CDR3 is built from 17 residues. CDR3 sequence: CASSWTGGVFRSYEQYF. DNA for the CDR3: TGTGCCAGCAGTTGGACAGGGGGGGTATTCAGGTCCTACGAGCAGTACTTC.

This clonotype was observed at least ten times. The gene calls are TRBV5-6 and TRBJ2-3; TRBD2 is a possible D gene (5 bases). The CDR3 runs to 15 residues. Germline assignment: CDR1 SGHDT and CDR2 YYEEEE. V was clipped by 1 base and J by 6 bases, with 15 bases between them. In DNA, the CDR3 is TGTGCCAGCAGCTTGAAGGCCTACAGAGGGGATACGCAGTATTTT. Its translation: CASSLKAYRGDTQYF. Drawing the rest from reference TRBV5-6 and TRBJ2-3, the complete variable domain is DAGVTQSPTHLIKTRGQQVTLRCSPKSGHDTVSWYQQALGQGPQFIFQYYEEEERQRGNFPDRFSGHQFPNYSSELNVNALLLGDSALYLCASSLKAYRGDTQYFGPGTRLTVL.

The chain combines TRBV10-3 with TRBJ2-3; TRBD2 is a possible D gene (6 bases). Trimming cost V 0 bases and J 1 base, with 17 bases left between them. The germline gives CDR1 ENHRY, CDR2 SYGVKD. There are 18 residues in the CDR3. The CDR3 bases are TGTGCCATCAGTGAGTCGGGGCTGTCACCGGGAGGCACAGATACGCAGTATTTT. This translates into CAISESGLSPGGTDTQYF.

The sample holds one count of this clonotype. The gene calls are TRBV5-6 and TRBJ1-1; tentative D call: TRBD1 (5 bases). CDR1 is SGHDT, CDR2 YYEEEE, per germline. The germline V and J ends were trimmed by 0 bases and 4 bases, with 13 bases remaining between them. The CDR3 length is 15 residues. The CDR3: CASSLELGVVTEAFF. For the CDR3, the DNA is TGTGCCAGCAGCTTGGAGCTGGGGGTGGTCACTGAAGCTTTCTTT. Full variable domain (rest looked up from reference TRBV5-6 and TRBJ1-1): DAGVTQSPTHLIKTRGQQVTLRCSPKSGHDTVSWYQQALGQGPQFIFQYYEEEERQRGNFPDRFSGHQFPNYSSELNVNALLLGDSALYLCASSLELGVVTEAFFGQGTRLTVV.

The chain links TRBV20-1 to TRBJ1-5, with D possibly matching TRBD1 (5 bases). This CDR3 spans 14 amino acids. CDR1 is DFQATT and CDR2 is SNEGSKA in the germline V gene (reference sequence). Trimming cost V 3 bases and J 5 bases, with 14 bases left between them. The CDR3 here is CSASRQGLHQPQHF. In DNA form, the CDR3 reads TGCAGTGCTAGTAGGCAGGGATTGCATCAGCCCCAGCATTTT.

The chain employs TRBV20-1 and TRBJ1-1; TRBD1 is a possible D gene (6 bases). The germline gives CDR1 DFQATT, CDR2 SNEGSKA (reference sequence). The CDR3 spans 12 residues. The V gene lost 5 bases and the J gene lost 7 bases, with 14 bases spanning the gap. CDR3 region: CSAPWGQGEAFF. The CDR3 DNA reads as TGCAGTGCTCCTTGGGGGCAGGGTGAAGCTTTCTTT.

The gene calls are TRBV6-6 and TRBJ2-1, with D possibly TRBD1 on 5 matching bases. Trimming removed 6 bases at V and 0 bases at J, with 15 bases between. The CDR3 is 16 residues long. Germline values: CDR1 MNHNY, CDR2 SVGAGI (reference sequence). The CDR3 here is CASRYDTGSSYNEQFF. The CDR3 DNA reads as TGTGCCAGCAGGTACGATACAGGTAGCTCCTACAATGAGCAGTTCTTC.

This chain uses TRBV4-3 with TRBJ2-3; TRBD2 agrees at 11 bases. The ends lost 3 bases at V and 4 bases at J; junction bases unmatched: 6. CDR1 and CDR2 from the germline V gene are LGHNA and YSLEER. This CDR3 is built from 16 residues. CDR3 sequence: CASSHVIAGGPDTQYF. The CDR3, as DNA: TGCGCCAGCAGCCATGTAATAGCGGGAGGGCCAGATACGCAGTATTTT.

The chain links TRBV12-3 or TRBV12-4 to TRBJ1-5; D remains ambiguous. Trimming removed 5 bases from V and 0 bases from J, with 20 bases in between. The CDR3 consists of 18 residues. The CDR3 DNA follows: TGTGCCAGCAGTCCTTTCGGGAGCTCTGCCCTTAGCAATCAGCCCCAGCATTTT. Residues: CASSPFGSSALSNQPQHF.

The chain combines TRBV7-2 with TRBJ2-7; TRBD1 aligns across 8 bases. With 4 bases clipped from V and 2 bases from J, the junction kept 10 bases outside the gene matches. This CDR3 is built from 16 residues. CDR1 is SGHTA, CDR2 FQGNSA, per germline. The CDR3 region is CASSYKAGTGPYEQYF. The CDR3 DNA reads TGTGCCAGCAGCTACAAGGCCGGGACAGGACCCTACGAGCAGTACTTC.